The rows below give T cell receptor beta chains drawn from one sample of a study of beta chain features in type 1 diabetes. Assay: immunoSEQ multiplex PCR; the TCRdb copy retains only in-frame clones and omits some. In the table there are hundreds of thousands of clones, 13% of which are singletons. Sequencing was carried out using naive CD4+ T cells from blood. The receptor source for this set is a man aged 18 to 29 with type 1 diabetes. The CDR3 runs from the conserved cysteine through the conserved F or W. A D gene is named only where the DNA matches it firmly. Rows may omit the clone size; those that give it use once, few, many or a size class.

d_call: NA
j_call: TRBJ2-7
v_call: TRBV5-4
clone_size: few
cdr3_nt: TGTGCCAGCAGCTCCCCTGACGAGCAGTACTTC
cdr3_aa: CASSSPDEQYF

d_call: TRBD1
j_call: TRBJ1-4
v_call: TRBV7-6
clone_size: few
cdr3_nt: TGTGCCAGCAGCTTATCTGGACAGGGACTTGAAAAACTGTTTTTT
cdr3_aa: CASSLSGQGLEKLFF

d_call: NA
j_call: TRBJ1-1
v_call: TRBV5-1
clone_size: NA
cdr3_nt: TGCGCCAGCAGTGTCTTACCTACGAACACTGAAGCTTTCTTT
cdr3_aa: CASSVLPTNTEAFF

d_call: NA
j_call: TRBJ2-5
v_call: TRBV6-5
clone_size: NA
cdr3_nt: TGTGCCAGCGGGGTAGAGACCCAGTACTTC
cdr3_aa: CASGVETQYF

d_call: NA
j_call: TRBJ1-5
v_call: TRBV7-9
clone_size: NA
cdr3_nt: TGTGCCAGCAGCCCTCAGGGGTCGTGGCAGCCCCAGCATTTT
cdr3_aa: CASSPQGSWQPQHF

d_call: NA
j_call: TRBJ1-4
v_call: TRBV18
clone_size: few
cdr3_nt: TGTGCCAGCTCACCGGGAGCAACTAATGAAAAACTGTTTTTT
cdr3_aa: CASSPGATNEKLFF

d_call: NA
j_call: TRBJ1-2
v_call: TRBV2
clone_size: NA
cdr3_nt: TGTGCCACCTCACCCGGGACGGACTATGGCTACACCTTC
cdr3_aa: CATSPGTDYGYTF

d_call: NA
j_call: TRBJ2-5
v_call: TRBV18
clone_size: NA
cdr3_nt: TGTGCCAGCTCACCTAGGAGCCAGGGGGAGACCCAGTACTTC
cdr3_aa: CASSPRSQGETQYF

d_call: NA
j_call: TRBJ1-1
v_call: TRBV7-8
clone_size: few
cdr3_nt: TGTGCCAGCAGCCTGGTAGGAGGGAACACTGAAGCTTTCTTT
cdr3_aa: CASSLVGGNTEAFF

d_call: NA
j_call: TRBJ1-1
v_call: TRBV10-3
clone_size: few
cdr3_nt: TGTGCCATCAGTGATCAGAGGACAGTGAACACTGAAGCTTTCTTT
cdr3_aa: CAISDQRTVNTEAFF

d_call: NA
j_call: TRBJ2-7
v_call: TRBV18
clone_size: few
cdr3_nt: TGTGCCAGCTCACCAGTATCAGGACCCACCTACGAGCAGTACTTC
cdr3_aa: CASSPVSGPTYEQYF

d_call: NA
j_call: TRBJ1-2
v_call: TRBV29-1
clone_size: few
cdr3_nt: TGCAGCGTTGAGGGGGGATATCGCTACACCTTC
cdr3_aa: CSVEGGYRYTF

d_call: NA
j_call: TRBJ2-5
v_call: TRBV5-1
clone_size: NA
cdr3_nt: TGCGCCAGCAGCATCCAGGACGATATTGGAGAGACCCAGTACTTC
cdr3_aa: CASSIQDDIGETQYF

d_call: NA
j_call: TRBJ2-5
v_call: TRBV28
clone_size: NA
cdr3_nt: TGTGCCAGCAGTTTAGTGTCGCTACAAGAGACCCAGTACTTC
cdr3_aa: CASSLVSLQETQYF

d_call: NA
j_call: TRBJ2-6
v_call: TRBV10-3
clone_size: few
cdr3_nt: TGTGCCATCAGTGAGGTCTCTGGGGCCAACGTCCTGACTTTC
cdr3_aa: CAISEVSGANVLTF

d_call: TRBD1
j_call: TRBJ1-5
v_call: TRBV10-3
clone_size: NA
cdr3_nt: TGTGCCACCCAAACAGGGGGCGCAAGCAATCAGCCCCAGCATTTT
cdr3_aa: CATQTGGASNQPQHF

d_call: NA
j_call: TRBJ2-7
v_call: TRBV19
clone_size: few
cdr3_nt: TGTGCCAGTAGTATCATGGACGACTCCTACGAGCAGTACTTC
cdr3_aa: CASSIMDDSYEQYF